The rows below give T cell receptor beta chains drawn from one sample of a study of metastatic and nonmetastatic thyroid tumors. TCRdb redid the clone calls on the PCR reads using MiXCR. The table includes tens of thousands of clones, roughly 33% detected once. What was sequenced was tumor tissue. The origin of the receptors is a female donor with papillary thyroid cancer or a benign thyroid nodule (not recorded which). Some clones in this sample may be carry-over from other donors' samples. The CDR3 runs from the conserved cysteine through the conserved F or W. A D gene is named only where the DNA matches it firmly. For some rows the clone size is stated as once, few or many, or as a class when expanded; others skip it.

CDR3aa | CDR3nt | len | j_gene | d_gene | abundance | v_gene
CAISESRDRGDEQYF | TGTGCCATCAGTGAGTCCCGGGACAGGGGCGACGAGCAGTACTTC | 15 | TRBJ2-7 | TRBD1 | . | TRBV10-3
CASSTEWNTEAFF | TGTGCCAGCAGCACGGAGTGGAACACTGAAGCTTTCTTT | 13 | TRBJ1-1 | . | many | TRBV6-4
CASSPNPGQQYF | TGTGCCAGCAGCCCAAATCCGGGACAGCAGTACTTC | 12 | TRBJ2-7 | . | few | TRBV7-2
CASSQGGASNQPQHF | TGTGCCAGCAGCCAAGGAGGGGCGAGCAATCAGCCCCAGCATTTT | 15 | TRBJ1-5 | . | . | TRBV3-1
CASSLRQGSSPLHF | TGCGCCAGCAGCTTGAGGCAGGGAAGTTCACCCCTCCACTTT | 14 | TRBJ1-6 | . | . | TRBV5-1
CASSQVPDNSPLHF | TGTGCCAGCAGCCAAGTACCTGATAATTCACCCCTCCACTTT | 14 | TRBJ1-6 | . | . | TRBV3-1
CASSLVYSQNTGELFF | TGTGCCAGCAGCTTAGTCTACAGTCAGAACACCGGGGAGCTGTTTTTT | 16 | TRBJ2-2 | . | . | TRBV11-1
CASSQNSPLHF | TGTGCCAGCTCCCAAAATTCACCCCTCCACTTT | 11 | TRBJ1-6 | . | . | TRBV11-1
CASSVDGPYGYTF | TGTGCCAGCAGCGTGGACGGGCCCTATGGCTACACCTTC | 13 | TRBJ1-2 | . | few | TRBV6-1
CASRKANYGYTF | TGTGCCAGCCGTAAAGCTAACTATGGCTACACCTTC | 12 | TRBJ1-2 | . | . | TRBV6-1
CASSLRLAGGYTDTQYF | TGCGCCAGCAGCTTGAGGCTAGCGGGAGGGTACACAGATACGCAGTATTTT | 17 | TRBJ2-3 | TRBD2 | . | TRBV5-1
CASPTGTYNEQFF | TGTGCCAGCCCTACCGGGACCTACAATGAGCAGTTCTTC | 13 | TRBJ2-1 | . | . | TRBV7-9
CASSISAIWSNEQFF | TGTGCCAGTAGTATAAGCGCTATTTGGAGCAATGAGCAGTTCTTC | 15 | TRBJ2-1 | . | few | TRBV19
CASSLNRGPETQYF | TGTGCCAGCAGCTTAAACAGGGGGCCTGAGACCCAGTACTTC | 14 | TRBJ2-5 | TRBD1 | . | TRBV7-6
CASRTGGAYGYTF | TGTGCCAGCAGGACAGGGGGCGCTTATGGCTACACCTTC | 13 | TRBJ1-2 | TRBD1 | . | TRBV28
CASSARRTTAYEQYF | TGTGCCAGCAGTGCAAGGAGGACTACCGCATACGAGCAGTACTTC | 15 | TRBJ2-7 | . | few | TRBV6-1
CASSIRGVRDYGYTF | TGTGCCAGTAGTATTCGGGGGGTGCGGGACTATGGCTACACCTTC | 15 | TRBJ1-2 | . | many | TRBV19
CASSPPGSASETQYF | TGTGCCAGCTCACCGCCGGGATCCGCGTCGGAGACCCAGTACTTC | 15 | TRBJ2-5 | . | once | TRBV18
CASSLATGTSGQYPYTQYF | TGTGCCAGCAGCTTAGCGACCGGGACTAGCGGACAATATCCCTATACGCAGTATTTT | 19 | TRBJ2-3 | TRBD2 | . | TRBV11-1
CASSRDPETQYF | TGTGCCAGCAGCCGTGATCCAGAGACCCAGTACTTC | 12 | TRBJ2-5 | . | . | TRBV3-1
CASSGTGEETQYF | TGTGCCAGTAGTGGGACAGGGGAAGAGACCCAGTACTTC | 13 | TRBJ2-5 | TRBD1 | . | TRBV19
CASSGGQIHEQYF | TGTGCCAGCAGCGGGGGACAGATCCACGAGCAGTACTTC | 13 | TRBJ2-7 | TRBD1 | . | TRBV5-5
CASSLAGTYNEQFF | TGTGCCAGCAGCTTAGCGGGGACCTACAATGAGCAGTTCTTC | 14 | TRBJ2-1 | . | . | TRBV7-2
CASKGGPYTDTQYF | TGTGCCAGCAAGGGAGGGCCCTACACAGATACGCAGTATTTT | 14 | TRBJ2-3 | TRBD2 | . | TRBV9
CASSLRGFTEAFF | TGTGCCAGCAGCTTAAGGGGTTTCACTGAAGCTTTCTTT | 13 | TRBJ1-1 | . | . | TRBV11-2
CASSPRQGSDGYTF | TGTGCCAGCAGCCCCCGACAGGGGTCGGACGGCTACACCTTC | 14 | TRBJ1-2 | TRBD1 | . | TRBV7-3
CASSLIESGNTGELFF | TGTGCCAGCAGCTTAATTGAATCGGGGAACACCGGGGAGCTGTTTTTT | 16 | TRBJ2-2 | . | few | TRBV7-8
CASNDGAANYGYTF | TGTGCCAGCAATGACGGGGCGGCTAACTATGGCTACACCTTC | 14 | TRBJ1-2 | . | . | TRBV6-4
CASIYGQVMNTEAFF | TGTGCCAGCATCTACGGACAGGTGATGAACACTGAAGCTTTCTTT | 15 | TRBJ1-1 | TRBD1 | . | TRBV6-1
CSARFTGTSGSYF | TGCAGTGCTAGATTTACCGGGACTAGCGGATCGTATTTC | 13 | TRBJ2-1 | TRBD2 | . | TRBV20-1
CASSGPLRTGDATNEKLFF | TGTGCCAGCAGTGGGCCTTTGAGAACAGGGGATGCAACTAATGAAAAACTGTTTTTT | 19 | TRBJ1-4 | TRBD1 | once | TRBV6-1
CASSATTPHNEQFF | TGTGCCAGCAGTGCGACTACCCCCCACAATGAGCAGTTCTTC | 14 | TRBJ2-1 | . | . | TRBV2
CASSLIGNALTDTQYF | TGTGCCAGCAGCTTAATCGGGAATGCTCTAACAGATACGCAGTATTTT | 16 | TRBJ2-3 | . | . | TRBV7-3
CASSMTGGNEQYF | TGTGCCAGCAGTATGACAGGGGGCAACGAGCAGTACTTC | 13 | TRBJ2-7 | TRBD1 | few | TRBV2
CASSVRGAEDEQYF | TGTGCCAGCAGTGTGAGAGGGGCAGAGGACGAGCAGTACTTC | 14 | TRBJ2-7 | . | . | TRBV2
CASSPVYAGSGDSYEQYF | TGTGCCAGCAGTCCCGTGTACGCGGGGAGCGGGGATTCCTACGAGCAGTACTTC | 18 | TRBJ2-7 | TRBD2 | few | TRBV28
CASSSGTSGASGANVLTF | TGTGCCAGCAGCTCCGGGACTAGCGGAGCCTCTGGGGCCAACGTCCTGACTTTC | 18 | TRBJ2-6 | TRBD2 | . | TRBV11-2
CASSLDLNTGELFF | TGTGCCAGCAGCTTAGATCTAAACACCGGGGAGCTGTTTTTT | 14 | TRBJ2-2 | . | . | TRBV7-9
CASSLLGQGYEQYF | TGTGCCAGCAGTTTATTGGGACAGGGGTACGAGCAGTACTTC | 14 | TRBJ2-7 | TRBD1 | . | TRBV27
CASSLIGAGEKLFF | TGTGCCAGCAGTTTAATCGGGGCAGGGGAAAAACTGTTTTTT | 14 | TRBJ1-4 | . | . | TRBV27
CASSRAVPGELFF | TGCGCCAGCAGCCGGGCGGTTCCCGGGGAGCTGTTTTTT | 13 | TRBJ2-2 | . | few | TRBV10-1
CASSPPGLPNEQYF | TGTGCCAGCAGCCCTCCGGGACTCCCGAACGAGCAGTACTTC | 14 | TRBJ2-7 | . | . | TRBV11-2
CASRGLRREQYF | TGTGCCAGCAGGGGACTGCGTAGGGAGCAGTACTTC | 12 | TRBJ2-7 | . | few | TRBV2